Following are 29 T cell receptor beta chains from one sample sequenced in a study of cytomegalovirus exposure and HLA in healthy donors. In the PCR, 60 Vbeta and 13 Jbeta primers were used. The assay was immunoSEQ multiplex PCR, and TCRdb's table has in-frame clones only and misses some. The sample gives about 200,000 clones, 79% of which show up once; under 4.5% is in the top ten. The source material was PBMCs. The receptors originated from a woman in her 30s in good health and CMV-seropositive.

This clone was picked up a small number of times. V and J are TRBV15 and TRBJ2-3; D gene uncertain. This CDR3 spans 14 amino acids. Germline V gives CDR1 LNHNV, CDR2 YYDKDF (reference sequence). Trimming stripped 1 base from V and 3 bases from J, with 8 bases between. This CDR3 reads CATSRGLETDTQYF. CDR3 DNA sequence: TGTGCCACCAGCAGAGGGTTAGAGACAGATACGCAGTATTTT.

The rearrangement uses TRBV2 and TRBJ1-1; 9 bases line up with TRBD1. Trimming cost V 6 bases and J 5 bases; bases outside gene matches: 4. This CDR3 region has 13 residues. Per germline, CDR1 SNHLY and CDR2 FYNNEI. CDR3 amino acids: CASRQGARTEAFF. The CDR3 nucleotides are TGTGCCAGCAGACAGGGGGCGAGGACTGAAGCTTTCTTT. Full variable domain (remainder filled in from reference TRBV2 and TRBJ1-1): EPEVTQTPSHQVTQMGQEVILRCVPISNHLYFYWYRQILGQKVEFLVSFYNNEISEKSEIFDDQFSVERPDGSNFTLKIRSTKLEDSAMYFCASRQGARTEAFFGQGTRLTVV.

The gene calls are TRBV25-1 and TRBJ1-4; the D is unclear. CDR3 length: 13 residues. CDR1 and CDR2 (germline): MGHDK, SYGVNS. Trimming took 4 bases from V and 7 from J, leaving 10 bases between them. CDR3 sequence: CASSGGNGEKLFF. The CDR3 DNA sequence: TGTGCCAGCAGTGGCGGAAACGGTGAAAAACTGTTTTTT. Filled out from reference TRBV25-1 and TRBJ1-4, the complete variable domain reads EADIYQTPRYLVIGTGKKITLECSQTMGHDKMYWYQQDPGMELHLIHYSYGVNSTEKGDLSSESTVSRIRTEHFPLTLESARPSHTSQYLCASSGGNGEKLFFGSGTQLSVL.

The chain is built from TRBV25-1 and TRBJ1-1, with D perhaps matching TRBD1 (5 bases). CDR1 MGHDK and CDR2 SYGVNS come from the germline V gene. V lost 6 bases, J lost 5 bases, and 13 bases lay in between. The CDR3 spans 13 residues. CDR3 sequence: CASRGVLRTEAFF. CDR3 bases: TGTGCCAGCAGAGGGGTCCTTAGGACTGAAGCTTTCTTT.

This clone is a singleton in its sample. V gene TRBV27 combines with J gene TRBJ2-1; D is perhaps TRBD2 (6 bases). The CDR3 extends over 15 amino acids. Trimming left V 5 bases short and J 6 bases short, with 17 bases between. Germline V gene sequence: CDR1 MNHEY, CDR2 SMNVEV (reference sequence). CDR3 residues: CASSPMVGGFNEQFF. CDR3 bases: TGTGCCAGCAGTCCCATGGTCGGGGGATTCAATGAGCAGTTCTTC.

The CDR3 loop reads CASSQTGLREKLFF. DNA for the CDR3: TGTGCCAGCAGCCAGACAGGTCTTCGGGAAAAACTGTTTTTT. The rearrangement joins TRBV5-6 to TRBJ1-4; maybe TRBD1 (6 bases). In germline, CDR1 is SGHDT, CDR2 YYEEEE. V dropped 4 bases and J dropped 8 bases, with 15 bases sitting between them. CDR3 size: 14 residues. Supplemented by reference TRBV5-6 and TRBJ1-4, the full variable domain reads DAGVTQSPTHLIKTRGQQVTLRCSPKSGHDTVSWYQQALGQGPQFIFQYYEEEERQRGNFPDRFSGHQFPNYSSELNVNALLLGDSALYLCASSQTGLREKLFFGSGTQLSVL.

The genes are TRBV14 and TRBJ1-5; maybe TRBD1 (6 bases). The germline gives CDR1 SGHDN, CDR2 FVKESK. The length of the CDR3 is 14 residues. Trimming left V 3 bases short and J 5 bases short, with 11 bases between. The CDR3 is CASSQGGAHQPQHF. Written as DNA, the CDR3 is TGTGCCAGCAGCCAGGGGGGGGCTCATCAGCCCCAGCATTTT.

The rearrangement links TRBV7-9 to TRBJ2-3; TRBD1 agrees at 7 bases. The germline V gene has CDR1 SEHNR and CDR2 FQNEAQ (reference sequence). The CDR3 has 17 residues. The V gene end was trimmed by 2 bases and the J gene end by 2 bases; junction bases not matched to a gene: 10. The CDR3 nucleotides read TGTGCCAGCAGCTTATCCTACCGGGACAGAATCACAGATACGCAGTATTTT. Protein sequence: CASSLSYRDRITDTQYF.

The chain joins TRBV1 to TRBJ1-1; TRBD1, as called in the table, went unchecked against the DNA. TRBV1 is marked as a pseudogene. This CDR3 has 17 amino acids. CDR3 in amino acids: CTSSTLHRGLWDTEAFF. The CDR3 nucleotides are TGCACCAGCAGCACACTCCACAGGGGGCTTTGGGACACTGAAGCTTTCTTT.

This chain links TRBV19 with TRBJ1-5; no clear D. Trimming pared 2 bases from V and 7 bases from J, leaving 6 bases between. Germline V lookup: CDR1 LNHDA, CDR2 SQIVND (reference sequence). The CDR3 has 12 amino acids. Here the CDR3 DNA reads TGTGCCAGTAGTATAAACGCGCAGCCCCAGCATTTT. Translating gives CASSINAQPQHF.

The chain joins TRBV11-3 to TRBJ2-1; 8 bases map to TRBD2. The ends lost 5 bases at V and 6 bases at J; junction bases unmatched: 15. CDR3 length: 17 residues. Germline CDR1 is SGHNT and CDR2 is YENEEA. Written as DNA, the CDR3 is TGTGCCAGCAGCCCCACCCCGACTAGCGCTAAGGGCAATGAGCAGTTCTTC. It translates to CASSPTPTSAKGNEQFF.

This chain links TRBV19 with TRBJ1-6, with 9 bases lining up with TRBD1. Germline V gene data show CDR1 as LNHDA and CDR2 as SQIVND (reference sequence). The CDR3 covers 22 residues. The trim removed 3 bases at V and 9 bases at J, leaving 27 bases unmatched. CDR3 protein: CASSISRDRVNWSPPFISPLHF. DNA for the CDR3: TGTGCCAGTAGTATCTCCAGGGACAGGGTAAATTGGTCTCCCCCCTTCATTTCACCCCTCCACTTT.

This clone was seen only once. The chain carries TRBV5-1 and TRBJ2-5, with TRBD2 identical over 8 bases. Germline V gene data show CDR1 as SGHRS and CDR2 as YFSETQ. V shed 3 bases, J shed 5 bases, and the junction held 6 bases outside the gene matches. The CDR3 contains 14 residues. CDR3 loop: CASSSSGGGETQYF. CDR3 nucleotide sequence: TGCGCCAGCAGCTCCTCGGGCGGGGGGGAGACCCAGTACTTC.

This chain links TRBV5-6 with TRBJ1-3; 9 nucleotides line up with TRBD1. CDR1 SGHDT and CDR2 YYEEEE come from the germline V gene. The CDR3 is 16 residues long. Germline trimming cut 4 bases from V and 1 base from J; bases unmatched to any gene: 6. For the CDR3, the DNA is TGTGCCAGCAGCCCCGGGACAGGGCGGTCTGGAAACACCATATATTTT. Translated, it gives CASSPGTGRSGNTIYF.

The rearrangement joins TRBV5-4 to TRBJ1-6, with 8 positions matching TRBD1. The CDR3 length is 14 residues. Germline assignment: CDR1 SGHNT and CDR2 YYREEE (reference sequence). Germline trimming cut 1 base from V and 8 bases from J; bases unmatched to any gene: 2. CDR3 amino acids: CASSLTGGYSPLHF. CDR3 bases: TGTGCCAGCAGCTTGACAGGGGGGTATTCACCCCTCCACTTT.

DNA of the CDR3: TGTGCCAGCAGTGCTATAGCCGAGCAGTACTTC. As protein: CASSAIAEQYF. The V and J genes are TRBV25-1 and TRBJ2-7; D not certain. Germline V gene data show CDR1 as MGHDK and CDR2 as SYGVNS. The V and J ends lost 4 bases and 6 bases respectively, with 7 bases between them. This CDR3 has 11 residues.

This chain links TRBV5-8 with TRBJ2-7, with D unresolved. The V end lost 3 bases, the J end lost 4 bases, and 14 bases lay between the germline ends. There are 14 residues in the CDR3. The V gene's germline CDR1 is SGHTS and CDR2 YDEGEE. CDR3 DNA: TGTGCCAGCAGCTCGGGTTTCCTCAGTTACGAGCAGTACTTC. Translated, it gives CASSSGFLSYEQYF.

The genes are TRBV6-5 and TRBJ2-7; D uncertain. The length of the CDR3 is 15 residues. Between the trimmed V and J ends, which lost 5 bases and 0 bases, there was a span of 14 bases. Germline CDR1 and CDR2: MNHEY and SVGAGI. Here the CDR3 reads CASSLSERSSYEQYF. CDR3 DNA: TGTGCCAGCAGTCTATCCGAACGGAGCTCCTACGAGCAGTACTTC.

This chain connects TRBV5-1 to TRBJ2-1, with 8 bases that match TRBD1. With 4 bases clipped from V and 4 bases from J, the junction kept 4 bases outside the gene matches. There are 14 residues in the CDR3. Germline CDR1 reads SGHRS; CDR2 reads YFSETQ. The CDR3 nucleotides read TGCGCCAGCAGCCAGAGGACAGGGTACAATGAGCAGTTCTTC. Protein sequence: CASSQRTGYNEQFF.

This chain uses TRBV7-9 with TRBJ2-7, with a possible D match to TRBD1 (6 bases). This CDR3 is 15 amino acids long. Looked up from germline, CDR1 is SEHNR and CDR2 is FQNEAQ (reference sequence). Trimming took 4 bases from V and 2 from J, leaving 15 bases between them. CDR3 amino acids: CASSSRDKLTYEQYF. The DNA for the CDR3 is TGTGCCAGCAGCTCCCGGGACAAACTTACCTACGAGCAGTACTTC.

The gene calls are TRBV2 and TRBJ2-1, with D possibly being TRBD1 (6 bases). V was pared by 2 bases and J by 4 bases, with 18 bases between. Germline CDR1 reads SNHLY; CDR2 reads FYNNEI. CDR3 length: 17 amino acids. The chain's CDR3 is CASSEWLTGTTYNEQFF. The CDR3 region has the DNA TGTGCCAGCAGTGAATGGCTGACCGGGACAACATACAATGAGCAGTTCTTC.

CDR3 sequence (DNA): TGTGCCAGCAGTGAAAGTCGGTCAGGGTATGGGGAGACCCAGTACTTC. Translated, it gives CASSESRSGYGETQYF. The chain couples TRBV2 to TRBJ2-5; perhaps TRBD1 as D (5 bases). V gave up 2 bases and J gave up 5 bases, with 18 bases separating them. This CDR3 region has 16 residues. Germline assignment: CDR1 SNHLY and CDR2 FYNNEI.

The genes are TRBV7-2 and TRBJ2-3; weak D call: TRBD2 (5 bases). The CDR3 totals 15 residues. Germline CDR1 reads SGHTA; CDR2 reads FQGNSA. Between the trimmed V and J ends, which lost 1 base and 5 bases, there was a span of 13 bases. This CDR3 reads CASSLVVSRGDTQYF. The DNA of the CDR3 is TGTGCCAGCAGCTTAGTAGTAAGCCGGGGAGATACGCAGTATTTT.

The chain couples TRBV11-3 to TRBJ2-7, with a weak D call TRBD1 (6 bases). V gave up 5 bases and J gave up 6 bases, with 14 bases separating them. The CDR3 spans 13 residues. Per germline, CDR1 SGHNT and CDR2 YENEEA. Written as DNA, the CDR3 is TGTGCCAGCAGCCAGCCACAGGGATCCGAGCAGTACTTC. Translated: CASSQPQGSEQYF.

The gene calls are TRBV9 and TRBJ2-7; TRBD2 agrees at 9 bases. CDR3 length: 14 residues. The germline V gene has CDR1 SGDLS and CDR2 YYNGEE. Losses at the gene ends were 3 bases for V and 4 bases for J; bases not matched to a gene: 5. CDR3: CASSAFSGSYEQYF. CDR3 in DNA: TGTGCCAGCAGCGCGTTTAGCGGGAGTTACGAGCAGTACTTC.

The V call is TRBV7-2, the J call TRBJ2-1; possibly TRBD1 for D (5 bases). The CDR3 runs 16 residues. CDR1 is SGHTA, CDR2 FQGNSA, per germline. The V end was cut by 3 bases, the J end by 0 bases, with 12 bases between. For the CDR3, the DNA is TGTGCCAGCAGCTTCTGGTCAGGGAACTCCTACAATGAGCAGTTCTTC. Amino acid sequence: CASSFWSGNSYNEQFF.

This rearrangement joins TRBV5-1 to TRBJ2-2; the D gene is possibly TRBD2 (6 bases). V lost 1 base, J lost 6 bases, and 16 bases lay in between. The CDR3 covers 16 residues. In germline, CDR1 is SGHRS, CDR2 YFSETQ. The chain's CDR3 is CASSLSSDVLAGELFF. The CDR3 bases are TGCGCCAGCAGCTTGTCTAGCGACGTTTTGGCCGGGGAGCTGTTTTTT.

This clone came up a few times. This chain uses TRBV5-1 with TRBJ2-3; TRBD1 agrees at 8 bases. The germline CDR1 and CDR2 sequences are SGHRS and YFSETQ. The CDR3 has 17 amino acids. V was clipped by 0 bases and J by 1 base; unmatched bases: 7. The CDR3 loop reads CASSLGSGGAGTDTQYF. DNA of the CDR3: TGCGCCAGCAGCTTGGGATCAGGGGGCGCCGGCACAGATACGCAGTATTTT.

The V gene is TRBV30, the J gene TRBJ2-1; 13 bases are shared with TRBD2. V lost 3 bases and J lost 8; bases outside the gene matches: 4. The CDR3 runs 14 residues. Germline V gene lookup returns CDR1 GTSNPN and CDR2 SVGIG (reference sequence). The CDR3 protein is CAWRLGLAGDEQFF. DNA of the CDR3: TGTGCCTGGAGACTTGGACTAGCGGGAGATGAGCAGTTCTTC.